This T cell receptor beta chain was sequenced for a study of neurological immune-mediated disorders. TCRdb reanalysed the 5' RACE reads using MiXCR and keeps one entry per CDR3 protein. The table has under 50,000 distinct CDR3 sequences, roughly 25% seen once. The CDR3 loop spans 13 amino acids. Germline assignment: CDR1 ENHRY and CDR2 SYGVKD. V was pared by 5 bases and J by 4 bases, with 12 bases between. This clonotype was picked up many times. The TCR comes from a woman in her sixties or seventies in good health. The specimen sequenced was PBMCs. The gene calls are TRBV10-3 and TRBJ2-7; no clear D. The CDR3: CAISHTPEYEQYF. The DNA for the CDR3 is TGTGCCATCAGTCACACTCCTGAGTACGAGCAGTACTTC.